Below are 24 T cell receptor beta chains sequenced from a single sample in a study of CD8+ T cells in alopecia areata. This sample's treatment: oral pan-JAK inhibitor, 5-10 mg twice daily. In each case, RNA was isolated and then reverse transcribed into cDNA as the sequencing template. Generated by immunoSEQ multiplex PCR, the TCRdb table keeps only in-frame clones and is missing some. This sample yields tens of thousands of clones, of which just over 45% are seen a single time; about 20% belongs to the top ten. The sample in question was CD8+ T cells sorted from blood, obtained at approximately week 37, from a patient treated with tofacitinib. The receptor set was obtained from a human donor with alopecia areata.

This chain's CDR3 is CARSPSRRLAKNIQYF. For the CDR3, the DNA is TGTGCCAGAAGCCCCTCGAGACGACTAGCCAAAAACATTCAGTACTTC. The chain has TRBV5-3 and TRBJ2-4; no firm D call. TRBV5-3 is assigned to the ORF class and has an uncertain function. The V and J ends lost 4 bases and 0 bases respectively, with 14 bases between them. This CDR3 spans 16 amino acids.

The rearrangement links TRBV29-1 to TRBJ2-1; weak D call: TRBD2 (6 bases). CDR1 SQVTM and CDR2 ANQGSEA come from the germline V gene. The V end was cut by 7 bases, the J end by 2 bases, with 9 bases between. CDR3 length: 12 residues. The CDR3 sequence: CSAEGPYNEQFF. The CDR3 nucleotides are TGCAGCGCGGAGGGCCCCTACAATGAGCAGTTCTTC.

The rearrangement links TRBV23-1 to TRBJ1-4; 7 bases align to TRBD1. TRBV23-1 is reported as an ORF; its role is uncertain. V was clipped by 4 bases and J by 7 bases; unmatched bases: 9. The CDR3 totals 15 residues. For the CDR3, the DNA is TGCGCCAGCAGTCCTCGACAGGGTTTGGGTGAAAAACTGTTTTTT. It specifies CASSPRQGLGEKLFF.

There are a few counts of this clone. The chain couples TRBV9 to TRBJ2-1; D gene ambiguous. Germline assignment: CDR1 SGDLS and CDR2 YYNGEE. V gave up 0 bases and J gave up 7 bases, with 5 bases separating them. The CDR3 is 12 residues long. The CDR3 protein is CASSVVRNEQFF. The CDR3 DNA reads TGTGCCAGCAGCGTAGTGAGGAATGAGCAGTTCTTC.

CDR3 amino acids: CSVGGLAGQEALGDEQFF. The DNA of the CDR3 is TGCAGCGTTGGAGGACTAGCGGGACAAGAAGCCTTAGGGGATGAGCAGTTCTTC. V gene TRBV29-1 combines with J gene TRBJ2-1; 12 bases align to TRBD2. This CDR3 spans 18 amino acids. The V gene's germline CDR1 is SQVTM and CDR2 ANQGSEA. V was clipped by 4 bases and J by 8 bases; unmatched bases: 18.

This clone was detected a few times. The chain recombines TRBV11-2 with TRBJ2-1, with D possibly being TRBD2 (6 bases). The germline CDR1 and CDR2 sequences are SGHAT and FQNNGV. V lost 1 base and J 6 bases, leaving 13 bases between the germline ends. The CDR3 length is 15 residues. The chain's CDR3 is CASSLGLGLGNEQFF. The CDR3 region has the DNA TGTGCCAGCAGCTTAGGACTAGGTCTTGGCAATGAGCAGTTCTTC.

The rearrangement links TRBV30 to TRBJ2-7; 8 bases fit TRBD1. The CDR3 loop spans 12 amino acids. J gave up 4 bases and V 8 bases, and 7 bases lay outside the gene matches. Per the germline V gene, CDR1 is GTSNPN and CDR2 is SVGIG (reference sequence). CDR3 coding DNA: TGTGCCGGCGGACAGGGTTCTTACGAGCAGTACTTC. It is translated as CAGGQGSYEQYF.

The CDR3 loop reads CASSLKGSYEQYF. CDR3 DNA: TGTGCCAGCAGCTTAAAAGGCTCCTACGAGCAGTACTTC. This chain joins TRBV7-6 and TRBJ2-7; no reliable D call. The V end was cut by 2 bases, the J end by 0 bases, with 5 bases between. Germline CDR1 SGHVS, CDR2 FNYEAQ. The CDR3 has 13 amino acids.

V usage is TRBV9 and J usage is TRBJ2-2; TRBD2 agrees at 11 bases. Germline V gene lookup returns CDR1 SGDLS and CDR2 YYNGEE. The junction had 3 bases not matched to a gene; V was cut back by 3 bases and J by 5 bases. This CDR3 spans 15 amino acids. The CDR3 sequence: CASSGTSGLTGELFF. The CDR3 coding sequence is TGTGCCAGCAGCGGGACTAGCGGGCTTACCGGGGAGCTGTTTTTT. Together with reference TRBV9 and TRBJ2-2, the CDR3 gives the full variable domain: DSGVTQTPKHLITATGQRVTLRCSPRSGDLSVYWYQQSLDQGLQFLIQYYNGEERAKGNILERFSAQQFPDLHSELNLSSLELGDSALYFCASSGTSGLTGELFFGEGSRLTVL.

V usage is TRBV5-6 and J usage is TRBJ2-6, with D maybe TRBD1 (5 bases). The CDR3 runs to 17 residues. V gave up 2 bases and J gave up 0 bases, with 12 bases separating them. Germline V CDR1 and CDR2: SGHDT, YYEEEE. Here the CDR3 DNA reads TGTGCCAGCAGCTTTCTACGACAGCGCTCTGGGGCCAACGTCCTGACTTTC. Translating it yields CASSFLRQRSGANVLTF.

Notes on this clone: Germline and junction disagree at one end, which may indicate a read error. The V gene is TRBV5-4, the J gene TRBJ1-6; 7 nucleotides match TRBD1. This CDR3 spans 14 amino acids. Germline V gene sequence: CDR1 SGHNT, CDR2 YYREEE (reference sequence). The CDR3 protein is CASSPTGNNSPLHF. For the CDR3, the DNA is TGCGCCAGCAGCCCGACAGGGAATAATTCACCCCTCCACTTT.

The chain is built from TRBV4-1 and TRBJ2-7; D gene ambiguous. V shed 1 base and J shed 2 bases, with 6 bases lying between them. Germline CDR1 MGHRA, CDR2 YSYEKL. The CDR3 totals 13 residues. The CDR3 spells CASSQGPAYEQYF. CDR3 coding DNA: TGCGCCAGCAGCCAAGGCCCGGCCTACGAGCAGTACTTC.

The rearrangement uses TRBV7-8 and TRBJ1-4, with D unclear. The CDR3 is made up of 16 amino acids. Germline V gene sequence: CDR1 SGHVS, CDR2 FQNEAQ. Trimming cost V 5 bases and J 8 bases, with 21 bases left between them. The CDR3: CASSLFDAAPTEKLFF. The CDR3 coding sequence is TGTGCCAGCAGCCTTTTTGATGCGGCGCCGACCGAAAAACTGTTTTTT.

This clone was observed a few times. The chain joins TRBV6-5 to TRBJ1-1; 9 positions agree with TRBD1. Germline loops: CDR1 MNHEY, CDR2 SVGAGI. The CDR3 is 14 amino acids. Germline trimming cut 1 base from V and 3 bases from J; bases unmatched to any gene: 0. The CDR3 bases are TGTGCCAGCAGTTACTGGACAGGGGACACTGAAGCTTTCTTT. Translated, it gives CASSYWTGDTEAFF.

V is TRBV6-4 and J is TRBJ2-1; 11 bases align to TRBD2. V shed 6 bases, J shed 4 bases, and the junction held 8 bases outside the gene matches. Per the germline V gene, CDR1 is MRHNA and CDR2 is SNTAGT. The CDR3 contains 16 residues. The DNA of the CDR3 is TGTGCCAGCAGCACCACCGGGACTAGCGGATACAATGAGCAGTTCTTC. It specifies CASSTTGTSGYNEQFF.

On this clone itself: The identical CDR3 is also encoded by other nucleotide sequences in the sample. The chain uses TRBV29-1 and TRBJ1-2, with TRBD1 identical over 11 bases. Germline-derived CDR1 and CDR2 are SQVTM and ANQGSEA. The CDR3 is 12 amino acids. V lost 7 bases and J lost 7; bases outside the gene matches: 5. In DNA form, the CDR3 reads TGCAGCGCTCCGGGACAGGGGGGTGGCTACACCTTC. Translating gives CSAPGQGGGYTF. Looking up the rest from reference TRBV29-1 and TRBJ1-2 gives the full variable domain: SAVISQKPSRDICQRGTSLTIQCQVDSQVTMMFWYRQQPGQSLTLIATANQGSEATYESGFVIDKFPISRPNLTFSTLTVSNMSPEDSSIYLCSAPGQGGGYTFGSGTRLTVV.

This clone was picked up a small number of times. The chain couples TRBV2 to TRBJ2-3; the D gene could be TRBD1 or TRBD2 (5 bases each). The V gene's germline CDR1 is SNHLY and CDR2 FYNNEI. The CDR3 runs 12 residues. V gave up 9 bases and J gave up 2 bases, with 9 bases separating them. Written as DNA, the CDR3 is TGTGCCAGACGGGACCACACAGATACGCAGTATTTT. It translates to CARRDHTDTQYF. The whole variable domain, remainder taken from reference TRBV2 and TRBJ2-3, is EPEVTQTPSHQVTQMGQEVILRCVPISNHLYFYWYRQILGQKVEFLVSFYNNEISEKSEIFDDQFSVERPDGSNFTLKIRSTKLEDSAMYFCARRDHTDTQYFGPGTRLTVL.

The chain carries TRBV4-1 and TRBJ2-7; TRBD2 matches 7 bases. CDR3 length: 15 residues. The trim removed 2 bases at V and 5 bases at J, leaving 9 bases unmatched. Germline V gene lookup returns CDR1 MGHRA and CDR2 YSYEKL. CDR3 coding DNA: TGCGCCAGCAGCCAATCGGGAGGACTTCCTAACGAGCAGTACTTC. Its protein product is CASSQSGGLPNEQYF.

This clone was recorded a few times. One junction end does not reproduce the germline sequence, and a read error may be involved. V is TRBV29-1 and J is TRBJ2-3; 7 bases match TRBD1. Germline CDR1 reads SQVTM; CDR2 reads ANQGSEA. The CDR3 sequence is 13 residues long. CDR3 nucleotide sequence: TGCAGCGTCCCCCCAGTAGGAGACAGGGAAAAGAGCTTT. It specifies CSVPPVGDREKSF.

J is TRBJ2-2 and V is TRBV6-1, with 7 bases matching TRBD2. V was pared by 0 bases and J by 3 bases, with 7 bases of the junction left unmatched. The V gene's germline CDR1 is MNHNS and CDR2 SASEGT. The CDR3 is made up of 17 amino acids. CDR3 in amino acids: CASSEAHASGDTGELFF. The CDR3 DNA reads TGTGCCAGCAGTGAAGCACATGCTAGCGGAGACACCGGGGAGCTGTTTTTT.

This rearrangement joins TRBV4-1 to TRBJ2-1; D is unresolved. Germline CDR1 MGHRA, CDR2 YSYEKL. This CDR3 has 13 amino acids. V lost 3 bases to trimming and J lost 7 bases, with 10 bases between them. The CDR3 bases are TGCGCCAGCAGCCAGGGTAATAGGAATGAGCAGTTCTTC. Its translation: CASSQGNRNEQFF.

The chain links TRBV2 to TRBJ2-1; possibly TRBD1 for D (8 bases). The CDR3 covers 14 residues. Germline CDR1 reads SNHLY; CDR2 reads FYNNEI. CDR3 DNA sequence: TGTGCTGAGGGGCGGGGGACAGGAGACAATGAGCAGTTCTTC. This codes for CAEGRGTGDNEQFF.

This clone was counted only a few times. The chain couples TRBV29-1 to TRBJ1-1, with TRBD1 as a possible D gene (6 bases). V lost 4 bases and J lost 5, with 11 bases in between. Germline CDR1 and CDR2: SQVTM and ANQGSEA. The CDR3 sequence is 12 residues long. CDR3 residues: CSVVKQGTEAFF. Written as DNA, the CDR3 is TGCAGCGTTGTGAAACAGGGTACTGAAGCTTTCTTT.

The chain combines TRBV6-5 with TRBJ2-5; a possible D gene is TRBD2 (5 bases). Germline loops: CDR1 MNHEY, CDR2 SVGAGI. This CDR3 spans 14 amino acids. The V end was cut by 8 bases, the J end by 2 bases, with 15 bases between. The CDR3 loop reads CASALGGTQETQYF. Here the CDR3 DNA reads TGTGCCAGCGCACTAGGAGGTACTCAAGAGACCCAGTACTTC.